The 14 T cell receptor beta chains below all came from one sample that was sequenced in a study of CD4 T cells in relation to SARS-CoV-2 and coronaviruses. Data came from immunoSEQ multiplex PCR; TCRdb stores just in-frame clones and leaves some out. The sample includes 30,000 to 45,000 clones, over 75% of them seen just once. Sequenced material: memory CD4+ T cells from PBMCs. These receptors came from an adult with COVID-19.

The chain uses TRBV14 and TRBJ2-2; no clear D gene. CDR1 and CDR2 from the germline V gene are SGHDN and FVKESK. CDR3 size: 13 residues. V was shortened by 4 bases and J by 5 bases, with 8 bases between the two germline ends. The CDR3 region is CASSLKNTGELFF. The CDR3 DNA follows: TGTGCCAGCAGCCTTAAAAATACCGGGGAGCTGTTTTTT.

The V call is TRBV3-1 (or the pseudogene TRBV3-2), the J call TRBJ1-4; D is unclear. The CDR3 runs to 15 residues. Germline values: CDR1 LGHDT, CDR2 YNNKEL (reference sequence). V dropped 4 bases and J dropped 5 bases, with 14 bases sitting between them. CDR3 nucleotides: TGTGCCAGCAGCCGAAGGAACAGCTTAAATGAAAAACTGTTTTTT. Amino acid sequence: CASSRRNSLNEKLFF.

The chain carries TRBV12-3 or TRBV12-4 and TRBJ1-2, with D maybe TRBD1 (6 bases). V was pared by 1 base and J by 8 bases, with 11 bases between. This CDR3 is built from 13 residues. The CDR3, as DNA: TGTGCCAGCAGTTTAGGGGGGGCGGGCGGCTACACCTTC. Translated, it gives CASSLGGAGGYTF.

This chain uses TRBV6-2 or TRBV6-3 with TRBJ2-7; TRBD1 agrees at 12 bases. Germline trimming cut 0 bases from V and 3 bases from J; bases unmatched to any gene: 3. The CDR3 runs to 16 residues. Germline V lookup: CDR1 MNHEY, CDR2 SVGEGT. The CDR3 DNA follows: TGTGCCAGCAGTTACTCAGGGACAGGGGGCATCTACGAGCAGTACTTC. It specifies CASSYSGTGGIYEQYF.

This rearrangement joins TRBV7-9 to TRBJ2-3; either TRBD1 or TRBD2 may fit D (6 bases each). The CDR3 extends over 15 amino acids. Trimming left V 5 bases short and J 3 bases short, with 15 bases between. Germline V gene data show CDR1 as SEHNR and CDR2 as FQNEAQ (reference sequence). CDR3 in amino acids: CASSPTTGATDTQYF. CDR3 sequence (DNA): TGTGCCAGCAGCCCCACGACGGGGGCGACAGATACGCAGTATTTT.

This clone was found a few times. The J gene is TRBJ2-2, the V gene TRBV28; TRBD1 or TRBD2 may be the D gene (5 bases each). The CDR3 loop spans 13 amino acids. The V end lost 1 base, the J end lost 6 bases, and 6 bases lay between the germline ends. The germline V gene encodes CDR1 MDHEN and CDR2 SYDVKM. The CDR3 DNA is TGTGCCAGCAGTTTATCGGGGCCCGGGGAGCTGTTTTTT. Its translation is CASSLSGPGELFF.

J is TRBJ2-6 and V is TRBV5-1; TRBD1 is a possible D gene (5 bases). Germline assignment: CDR1 SGHRS and CDR2 YFSETQ. V shed 4 bases and J shed 4 bases, with 12 bases lying between them. This CDR3 is 15 amino acids long. In nucleotides, the CDR3 is TGCGCCAGCAGCCCCCGGGCAGGGGGGGCCAACGTCCTGACTTTC. Its translation: CASSPRAGGANVLTF.

This sequence joins TRBV29-1 and TRBJ1-6; no clear D gene. Germline V gene sequence: CDR1 SQVTM, CDR2 ANQGSEA. This CDR3 contains 13 residues. Trimming took 0 bases from V and 10 from J, leaving 10 bases between them. The CDR3 loop is CSVEDGGNSPLHF. The CDR3, as DNA: TGCAGCGTTGAAGATGGCGGAAACTCACCCCTCCACTTT.

The rearrangement uses TRBV7-2 and TRBJ2-7; 11 bases align to TRBD2. The CDR3 is made up of 15 amino acids. Germline loops: CDR1 SGHTA, CDR2 FQGNSA. J lost 4 bases, V lost 5 bases, and 7 bases had no gene match. The CDR3 sequence: CASSPQGTSGYEQYF. DNA of the CDR3: TGTGCCAGCAGCCCCCAGGGGACTAGCGGTTACGAGCAGTACTTC.

V gene TRBV7-3 combines with J gene TRBJ2-3; D possibly corresponds to TRBD2 (7 bases). V shed 3 bases and J shed 1 base, with 17 bases lying between them. CDR3 length: 17 amino acids. Germline-derived CDR1 and CDR2 are SGHTA and FQGTGA. CDR3 nucleotides: TGTGCCAGCAGCTTCCGGGGGGCTAGCGGTCGCACAGATACGCAGTATTTT. Translating it yields CASSFRGASGRTDTQYF.

The CDR3 DNA sequence: TGTGCCAGCAGCTTATGGGGCGGGGGGACCTCATACGAGCAGTACTTC. Translation gives CASSLWGGGTSYEQYF. The gene calls are TRBV11-2 and TRBJ2-7; 8 bases match TRBD2. Germline CDR1 is SGHAT and CDR2 is FQNNGV. CDR3 length: 16 residues. J lost 4 bases, V lost 2 bases, and 10 bases had no gene match. The entire variable domain, with the rest obtained from reference TRBV11-2 and TRBJ2-7, is as follows: EAGVAQSPRYKIIEKRQSVAFWCNPISGHATLYWYQQILGQGPKLLIQFQNNGVVDDSQLPKDRFSAERLKGVDSTLKIQPAKLEDSAVYLCASSLWGGGTSYEQYFGPGTRLTVT.

The chain has TRBV3-1 (or the pseudogene TRBV3-2) and TRBJ2-2, with TRBD1 as a possible D gene (7 bases). Germline V lookup: CDR1 LGHDT, CDR2 YNNKEL (reference sequence). The length of the CDR3 is 14 residues. Trimming took 9 bases from V and 6 from J, leaving 17 bases between them. Here the CDR3 DNA reads TGTGCCAGGGGCGGGACAGCCCGGGCCGGGGAGCTGTTTTTT. This codes for CARGGTARAGELFF.

Only a few counts were recorded for this clone. The chain couples TRBV5-6 to TRBJ1-2, with 9 bases aligning to TRBD1. The CDR3 contains 16 residues. Unmatched junction bases numbered 7, after V lost 3 bases and J lost 1 base. Per germline, CDR1 SGHDT and CDR2 YYEEEE. The CDR3 DNA is TGTGCCAGCAGCTGGGAGGGACAGGGCATTAACTATGGCTACACCTTC. Amino acid sequence: CASSWEGQGINYGYTF.

This clone has more than one count but fewer than ten. This chain joins TRBV7-9 and TRBJ2-7, with 8 bases identical to TRBD1. The germline CDR1 and CDR2 sequences are SEHNR and FQNEAQ (reference sequence). With 7 bases clipped from V and 6 bases from J, the junction kept 11 bases outside the gene matches. CDR3 size: 14 residues. The CDR3 reads CASTGGGQGGEQYF. CDR3 nucleotide sequence: TGTGCCAGCACAGGGGGAGGACAGGGAGGCGAGCAGTACTTC.